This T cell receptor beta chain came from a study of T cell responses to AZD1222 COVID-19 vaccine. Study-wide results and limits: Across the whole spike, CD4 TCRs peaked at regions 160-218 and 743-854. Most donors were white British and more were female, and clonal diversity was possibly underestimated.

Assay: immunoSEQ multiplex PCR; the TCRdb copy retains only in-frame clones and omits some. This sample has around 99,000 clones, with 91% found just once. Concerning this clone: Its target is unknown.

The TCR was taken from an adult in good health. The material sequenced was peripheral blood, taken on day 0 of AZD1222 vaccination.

The DNA of the CDR3 is TGTGCCACCACCCTAGGGGTAGGGGTAATCGCAACTAATGAAAAACTGTTTTTT. Translating it yields CATTLGVGVIATNEKLFF. The chain is built from TRBV15 and TRBJ1-4; TRBD1 might be the D (5 bases). Looked up from germline, CDR1 is LNHNV and CDR2 is YYDKDF (reference sequence). The CDR3 has 18 residues. V dropped 7 bases and J dropped 0 bases, with 21 bases sitting between them.